Below are 23 T cell receptor beta chains sequenced from a single sample in a study of T cell changes during pregnancy in multiple sclerosis. The protocol was immunoSEQ multiplex PCR, while the TCRdb copy is restricted to in-frame clones and leaves out a portion. The sample lists 95,000 to 100,000 clones, approximately 90% occurring once. The source material was peripheral blood, sampled after pregnancy. These receptors came from a female donor in good health, enrolled as a control in a pregnancy study.

This clone was seen only once. J is TRBJ1-5 and V is TRBV5-5, with D tentatively TRBD1 (6 bases). Looked up from germline, CDR1 is SGHKS and CDR2 is YYEKEE (reference sequence). The V end was cut by 0 bases, the J end by 10 bases, with 14 bases between. The CDR3 loop spans 14 amino acids. Here the CDR3 DNA reads TGTGCCAGCAGCTTGGGACAGGCTCGTTTCCCCCAGCATTTT. It encodes CASSLGQARFPQHF.

The rearrangement joins TRBV7-8 to TRBJ1-5; D gene ambiguous. The CDR3 consists of 13 residues. Germline-derived CDR1 and CDR2 are SGHVS and FQNEAQ. V was pared by 3 bases and J by 5 bases, with 8 bases between. Here the CDR3 reads CASSFTRDQPQHF. Written as DNA, the CDR3 is TGTGCCAGCAGCTTTACGAGGGATCAGCCCCAGCATTTT.

This chain uses TRBV18 with TRBJ2-1, with 7 bases lining up with TRBD1. V was pared by 6 bases and J by 6 bases, with 5 bases of the junction left unmatched. The CDR3 consists of 13 residues. Germline V gene lookup returns CDR1 KGHSH and CDR2 LQKENI. The CDR3 here is CASSSDRRNEQFF. The CDR3 DNA follows: TGTGCCAGCTCTTCGGACAGGCGCAATGAGCAGTTCTTC. Drawing the rest from reference TRBV18 and TRBJ2-1, the complete variable domain is NAGVMQNPRHLVRRRGQEARLRCSPMKGHSHVYWYRQLPEEGLKFMVYLQKENIIDESGMPKERFSAEFPKEGPSILRIQQVVRGDSAAYFCASSSDRRNEQFFGPGTRLTVL.

The V and J genes are TRBV6-5 and TRBJ2-7, with a possible D match to TRBD2 (6 bases). Germline V gene sequence: CDR1 MNHEY, CDR2 SVGAGI. CDR3 length equals 13 residues. The V end lost 3 bases, the J end lost 6 bases, and 12 bases lay between the germline ends. CDR3 protein: CASSYSLGGEQYF. In DNA, the CDR3 is TGTGCCAGCAGTTATAGCCTCGGGGGCGAGCAGTACTTC.

The chain combines TRBV29-1 with TRBJ2-5; TRBD2 matches 9 bases. The CDR3 has 11 amino acids. The germline gives CDR1 SQVTM, CDR2 ANQGSEA. J gave up 5 bases and V 6 bases, and 1 base lay outside the gene matches. The CDR3: CSVGTSETQYF. The CDR3 DNA reads TGCAGCGTCGGGACTAGCGAGACCCAGTACTTC.

The chain is built from TRBV2 and TRBJ2-7; D might be TRBD2 (5 bases). The CDR3 is made up of 12 amino acids. Trimming pared 5 bases from V and 6 bases from J, leaving 11 bases between. Germline V gives CDR1 SNHLY, CDR2 FYNNEI. The CDR3 DNA reads as TGTGCCAGCAGTAACAGCGGACCCGAGCAGTACTTC. Amino acid sequence: CASSNSGPEQYF.

The genes are TRBV25-1 and TRBJ1-2; 7 bases fit TRBD1. CDR1 is MGHDK, CDR2 SYGVNS, per germline. V shed 3 bases, J shed 8 bases, and the junction held 12 bases outside the gene matches. The CDR3 extends over 15 amino acids. The CDR3 nucleotides read TGTGCCAGCAGTGATCGGCGGAGGGGGCTTTTGGGCTACACCTTC. It translates to CASSDRRRGLLGYTF.

The V gene is TRBV7-9, the J gene TRBJ1-1; D gene ambiguous. Trimming took 4 bases from V and 3 from J, leaving 9 bases between them. The CDR3 sequence is 13 residues long. CDR1 is SEHNR, CDR2 FQNEAQ, per germline (reference sequence). CDR3 nucleotide sequence: TGTGCCAGCAGCTATCCGGGAGACACTGAAGCTTTCTTT. It codes for CASSYPGDTEAFF.

The CDR3 is CASSIGQGVIETQYF. CDR3 bases: TGTGCCAGTAGTATAGGGCAGGGTGTGATCGAGACCCAGTACTTC. This chain uses TRBV19 with TRBJ2-5, with D tentatively TRBD1 (5 bases). The CDR3 contains 15 residues. Trimming took off 1 base at V and 5 bases at J, with 14 bases between the two ends. From germline, CDR1 is LNHDA and CDR2 SQIVND (reference sequence).

The rearrangement links TRBV5-6 to TRBJ1-2; 9 bases agree with TRBD1. The CDR3 loop spans 11 amino acids. V gave up 2 bases and J gave up 14 bases; unmatched junction bases: 4. CDR1 and CDR2 (germline): SGHDT, YYEEEE. CDR3 coding DNA: TGTGCCAGCAGCTTTAACAGGGGGCGAACCTTC. It codes for CASSFNRGRTF.

Here the CDR3 reads CGFRGNTEAFF. In DNA form, the CDR3 reads TGCGGATTTCGGGGGAACACTGAAGCTTTCTTT. The V and J genes are TRBV20-1 and TRBJ1-1, with no clear D. The CDR3 sequence is 11 residues long. The germline gives CDR1 DFQATT, CDR2 SNEGSKA (reference sequence).

This chain connects TRBV21-1 to TRBJ2-7; whether TRBD1, the table's D call, matches the DNA was not checked. TRBV21-1 is a known pseudogene. The CDR3 is made up of 15 amino acids. The CDR3 region is CASSKVTGNYYEQYF. The CDR3 bases are TGTGCCAGCAGCAAAGTAACAGGGAACTACTACGAGCAGTACTTC.

The chain recombines TRBV27 with TRBJ2-7; D gene ambiguous. Germline V lookup: CDR1 MNHEY, CDR2 SMNVEV (reference sequence). The CDR3 sequence is 10 residues long. V was pared by 3 bases and J by 6 bases, with 3 bases between. CDR3 amino acids: CASSLSEQYF. The CDR3 DNA reads TGTGCCAGCAGTTTGAGCGAGCAGTACTTC.

This clone was observed once. The genes are TRBV4-1 and TRBJ1-1; D is perhaps TRBD1 (5 bases). Trimming shortened V by 3 bases and J by 10 bases, and 12 bases separated the two germline ends. The CDR3 has 12 residues. Germline assignment: CDR1 MGHRA and CDR2 YSYEKL. CDR3 loop: CASSHTDRGAFF. The DNA for the CDR3 is TGCGCCAGCAGCCACACAGACAGAGGAGCTTTCTTT.

The chain combines TRBV5-6 with TRBJ2-2; 7 bases are shared with TRBD1. V lost 4 bases to trimming and J lost 2 bases; unmatched junction nucleotides: 8. The germline V gene encodes CDR1 SGHDT and CDR2 YYEEEE. The CDR3 consists of 16 residues. In DNA, the CDR3 is TGTGCCAGCAGCCCCATTGACAGGGCAAACACCGGGGAGCTGTTTTTT. Its protein is CASSPIDRANTGELFF.

The chain is built from TRBV7-9 and TRBJ1-1, with a weak D call TRBD1 (5 bases). The length of the CDR3 is 17 residues. Germline CDR1 SEHNR, CDR2 FQNEAQ (reference sequence). Trimming took 5 bases from V and 0 from J, leaving 19 bases between them. CDR3 sequence (DNA): TGTGCCAGCAGCGAACTGGGGGGTCTAGGGATGAACACTGAAGCTTTCTTT. Protein product: CASSELGGLGMNTEAFF. Variable domain in full (rest from reference TRBV7-9 and TRBJ1-1): DTGVSQNPRHKITKRGQNVTFRCDPISEHNRLYWYRQTLGQGPEFLTYFQNEAQLEKSRLLSDRFSAERPKGSFSTLEIQRTEQGDSAMYLCASSELGGLGMNTEAFFGQGTRLTVV.

This chain joins TRBV9 and TRBJ2-4, with 9 bases aligning to TRBD1. Germline CDR1 is SGDLS and CDR2 is YYNGEE. This CDR3 contains 15 residues. V dropped 3 bases and J dropped 2; count of bases not matched to a gene: 3. CDR3 in DNA: TGTGCCAGCAGCGACGGACAGGGGACCAAAAACATTCAGTACTTC. It translates to CASSDGQGTKNIQYF. Filled out from reference TRBV9 and TRBJ2-4, the complete variable domain reads DSGVTQTPKHLITATGQRVTLRCSPRSGDLSVYWYQQSLDQGLQFLIQYYNGEERAKGNILERFSAQQFPDLHSELNLSSLELGDSALYFCASSDGQGTKNIQYFGAGTRLSVL.

The genes are TRBV27 and TRBJ1-1; D gene ambiguous. Trimming took off 5 bases at V and 1 base at J, with 8 bases between the two ends. CDR3 length: 13 residues. Germline values: CDR1 MNHEY, CDR2 SMNVEV (reference sequence). The CDR3, as DNA: TGTGCCAGCAGTATCACAGCGAACACTGAAGCTTTCTTT. It codes for CASSITANTEAFF.

The chain links TRBV7-6 to TRBJ1-1, with D maybe TRBD1 (5 bases). With 5 bases removed from V and 6 bases from J, the gap between germline ends came to 22 bases. Per germline, CDR1 SGHVS and CDR2 FNYEAQ. The CDR3 has 16 amino acids. Here the CDR3 DNA reads TGTGCCAGCAGCCTGGCACCTAGAAGGTTAGGGGCTGAAGCTTTCTTT. Protein product: CASSLAPRRLGAEAFF.

The gene calls are TRBV11-2 and TRBJ2-2, with TRBD2 as a possible D gene (7 bases). Trimming stripped 3 bases from V and 9 bases from J, with 20 bases between. The germline CDR1 and CDR2 sequences are SGHAT and FQNNGV. This CDR3 spans 16 amino acids. The CDR3 spells CASSFPGRGRGRELFF. In DNA form, the CDR3 reads TGTGCCAGCAGCTTTCCCGGGCGAGGGCGGGGGCGGGAGCTGTTTTTT. Full variable domain (remainder filled in from reference TRBV11-2 and TRBJ2-2): EAGVAQSPRYKIIEKRQSVAFWCNPISGHATLYWYQQILGQGPKLLIQFQNNGVVDDSQLPKDRFSAERLKGVDSTLKIQPAKLEDSAVYLCASSFPGRGRGRELFFGEGSRLTVL.

In DNA, the CDR3 is TGTGCCACCAGCAGAGATTTGGGGACAGGAGGTTCTCAGCCCCAGCATTTT. Translating gives CATSRDLGTGGSQPQHF. The gene calls are TRBV15 and TRBJ1-5, with 8 bases that match TRBD1. Germline V lookup: CDR1 LNHNV, CDR2 YYDKDF (reference sequence). The CDR3 covers 17 residues. J lost 6 bases, V lost 0 bases, and 10 bases had no gene match.

The chain has TRBV6-6 and TRBJ2-1; D not resolved. V was clipped by 5 bases and J by 12 bases, with 8 bases between them. Germline values: CDR1 MNHNY, CDR2 SVGAGI (reference sequence). This CDR3 has 10 amino acids. CDR3 sequence reads: CASSIGGQFF. CDR3 nucleotides: TGTGCCAGCAGTATCGGTGGGCAGTTCTTC.

This clone was seen just once. The chain links TRBV27 to TRBJ1-1; D is uncertain. This CDR3 spans 14 amino acids. Germline V gene sequence: CDR1 MNHEY, CDR2 SMNVEV (reference sequence). The V end was cut by 5 bases, the J end by 1 base, with 11 bases between. In nucleotides, the CDR3 is TGTGCCAGCAGTCTTATCGGGAGGAACACTGAAGCTTTCTTT. Amino acids: CASSLIGRNTEAFF.